Below, 27 T cell receptor beta chains from the same sample are listed, as sequenced in a study of cytomegalovirus exposure and HLA in healthy donors. The PCR had 60 Vbeta and 13 Jbeta primers. Assay: immunoSEQ multiplex PCR; the TCRdb copy retains only in-frame clones and omits some. The table shows around 130,000 clones, with around 75% occurring only once. The sample was PBMCs. Receptors originate from a female donor in good health and CMV-seronegative.

The genes are TRBV6-1 and TRBJ1-1; TRBD1 might be the D (5 bases). The CDR3 extends over 13 amino acids. V was trimmed by 2 bases and J by 6 bases, leaving 10 bases between them. In germline, CDR1 is MNHNS, CDR2 SASEGT. CDR3 in amino acids: CASSEQGVSEAFF. The CDR3 region has the DNA TGTGCCAGCAGTGAACAGGGTGTTTCTGAAGCTTTCTTT.

The J gene is TRBJ1-1, the V gene TRBV5-1; 8 bases map to TRBD1. With V trimmed by 4 bases and J by 4 bases, 9 bases remained unmatched. The CDR3 loop spans 15 amino acids. CDR1 SGHRS and CDR2 YFSETQ come from the germline V gene. This CDR3 reads CASSALQGVGTEAFF. For the CDR3, the DNA is TGCGCCAGCAGCGCCCTACAGGGGGTAGGCACTGAAGCTTTCTTT.

V gene TRBV2 combines with J gene TRBJ1-5; no firm D call. The CDR3 loop spans 12 amino acids. V was shortened by 7 bases and J by 7 bases, with 11 bases between the two germline ends. CDR1 SNHLY and CDR2 FYNNEI come from the germline V gene. The CDR3 region is CASTLPPQPQHF. The CDR3 DNA reads TGTGCCAGCACACTCCCTCCCCAGCCCCAGCATTTT.

The V call is TRBV2, the J call TRBJ2-2; a possible D gene is TRBD1 (5 bases). The germline gives CDR1 SNHLY, CDR2 FYNNEI. V was pared by 3 bases and J by 6 bases, with 14 bases between. The length of the CDR3 is 15 residues. CDR3 in amino acids: CASSEGRAFAGELFF. DNA for the CDR3: TGTGCCAGCAGTGAGGGCAGGGCGTTTGCCGGGGAGCTGTTTTTT.

The V gene is TRBV28, the J gene TRBJ1-5, with TRBD1 as a possible D gene (5 bases). V was cut by 6 bases and J by 6 bases, with 12 bases left in between. Looked up from germline, CDR1 is MDHEN and CDR2 is SYDVKM. The CDR3 extends over 13 amino acids. The CDR3 DNA sequence: TGTGCCAGCAGCCCATTCGGGGGTCAGCCCCAGCATTTT. Amino acids: CASSPFGGQPQHF.

The chain joins TRBV19 to TRBJ1-1, with D possibly TRBD1 on 6 matching bases. With 2 bases removed from V and 4 bases from J, the gap between germline ends came to 14 bases. There are 15 residues in the CDR3. Germline V gene data show CDR1 as LNHDA and CDR2 as SQIVND (reference sequence). As DNA, the CDR3 is TGTGCCAGTAGTATATCGGATTTAGGGGGCACTGAAGCTTTCTTT. It translates to CASSISDLGGTEAFF. Variable domain in full (rest from reference TRBV19 and TRBJ1-1): DGGITQSPKYLFRKEGQNVTLSCEQNLNHDAMYWYRQDPGQGLRLIYYSQIVNDFQKGDIAEGYSVSREKKESFPLTVTSAQKNPTAFYLCASSISDLGGTEAFFGQGTRLTVV.

This clone turned up a few times. The chain couples TRBV7-2 to TRBJ1-3; TRBD1 matches 10 bases. CDR1 is SGHTA, CDR2 FQGNSA, per germline. The CDR3 spans 18 residues. Trimming cost V 5 bases and J 0 bases; bases outside gene matches: 10. The CDR3: CASSTTGGLTHSGNTIYF. CDR3 bases: TGTGCCAGCAGCACGACAGGGGGCCTCACACACTCTGGAAACACCATATATTTT.

This chain uses TRBV29-1 with TRBJ2-7; D may be TRBD2 (6 bases). The CDR3 is 15 residues long. The ends were cut back, 1 base at V and 2 bases at J, with 15 bases in the middle. Per the germline V gene, CDR1 is SQVTM and CDR2 is ANQGSEA. CDR3 residues: CSVEGDGDSAYEQYF. As DNA, the CDR3 is TGCAGCGTTGAAGGGGACGGGGACTCTGCCTACGAGCAGTACTTC.

The genes are TRBV6-1 and TRBJ2-2; the match to TRBD2 covers 11 bases. CDR1 is MNHNS, CDR2 SASEGT, per germline. The CDR3 sequence is 13 residues long. The J segment lost 6 bases and the V segment lost 10 bases, leaving 4 bases of the junction unmatched. The CDR3 coding sequence is TGTGCCACCCGACTAGCGGGACCCGGGGAGCTGTTTTTT. Translated: CATRLAGPGELFF.

This rearrangement joins TRBV19 to TRBJ2-2, with 7 nucleotides matching TRBD2. V trimming: 7 bases; J trimming: 1 base; junction bases outside the gene matches: 12. CDR1 and CDR2 from the germline V gene are LNHDA and SQIVND (reference sequence). There are 17 residues in the CDR3. The CDR3 nucleotides read TGTGCCAGTACCCATTTTCTGGGCGGGAGGAACACCGGGGAGCTGTTTTTT. Translating gives CASTHFLGGRNTGELFF.

The V call is TRBV27, the J call TRBJ2-5; D possibly corresponds to TRBD2 (7 bases). Between the trimmed V and J ends, which lost 6 bases and 5 bases, there was a span of 13 bases. Germline CDR1 MNHEY, CDR2 SMNVEV (reference sequence). CDR3 length equals 13 residues. The CDR3 nucleotides read TGTGCCAGCAGCTGGGGGAGGGGGGAGACCCAGTACTTC. As protein: CASSWGRGETQYF.

Points on this clone: One end of the junction is discordant with germline, which a read error may explain. The V gene is TRBV27, the J gene TRBJ1-1; D ambiguous. The CDR3 is 13 residues long. The germline gives CDR1 MNHEY, CDR2 SMNVEV (reference sequence). CDR3 nucleotide sequence: TGTGCCAGCAGTTCCCGTGCGAACGCTGAAGCTTTCTTT. Translation: CASSSRANAEAFF.

This sequence joins TRBV18 and TRBJ1-5; perhaps TRBD1 as D (5 bases). Looked up from germline, CDR1 is KGHSH and CDR2 is LQKENI. CDR3 size: 15 residues. V was shortened by 2 bases and J by 2 bases, with 10 bases between the two germline ends. CDR3 residues: CASSPVRGGNQPQHF. As DNA, the CDR3 is TGTGCCAGCTCACCAGTTAGGGGCGGCAATCAGCCCCAGCATTTT.

The CDR3 sequence: CASSYSTGISYEQYF. The CDR3 bases are TGTGCCAGCAGTTACTCGACAGGGATTTCGTACGAGCAGTACTTC. This chain joins TRBV6-5 and TRBJ2-7; 7 nucleotides align to TRBD1. The CDR3 has 15 amino acids. In germline, CDR1 is MNHEY, CDR2 SVGAGI. The trim removed 0 bases at V and 4 bases at J, leaving 6 bases unmatched.

J is TRBJ1-2 and V is TRBV10-2; 8 bases fit TRBD1. Germline V lookup: CDR1 WSHSY, CDR2 SAAADI. The CDR3 extends over 17 amino acids. V dropped 4 bases and J dropped 4; count of bases not matched to a gene: 14. CDR3 in DNA: TGCGCCAGCAGTGGATTCGACAGGGGCCAGGAGGGCTATGGCTACACCTTC. Translated, it gives CASSGFDRGQEGYGYTF.

The DNA for the CDR3 is TGTGCCAGCAGTTCATTGACTAGCGGACCCTACAATGAGCAGTTCTTC. It translates to CASSSLTSGPYNEQFF. The genes are TRBV6-5 and TRBJ2-1, with TRBD2 matching 9 bases. The V gene's germline CDR1 is MNHEY and CDR2 SVGAGI. The ends lost 4 bases at V and 2 bases at J; junction bases unmatched: 6. The CDR3 is 16 amino acids.

This chain connects TRBV5-1 to TRBJ2-3, with D perhaps matching TRBD2 (6 bases). Between the trimmed V and J ends, which lost 1 base and 1 base, there was a span of 10 bases. The CDR3 has 15 amino acids. Germline CDR1 reads SGHRS; CDR2 reads YFSETQ. CDR3 sequence reads: CASSLLRDRTDTQYF. The CDR3 nucleotides read TGCGCCAGCAGCTTGTTGCGGGACCGCACAGATACGCAGTATTTT. Combining the CDR3 with reference TRBV5-1 and TRBJ2-3 gives the whole variable domain KAGVTQTPRYLIKTRGQQVTLSCSPISGHRSVSWYQQTPGQGLQFLFEYFSETQRNKGNFPGRFSGRQFSNSRSEMNVSTLELGDSALYLCASSLLRDRTDTQYFGPGTRLTVL.

The chain carries TRBV27 and TRBJ2-1, with 9 bases that match TRBD2. The germline V gene encodes CDR1 MNHEY and CDR2 SMNVEV (reference sequence). This CDR3 has 15 amino acids. V was pared by 5 bases and J by 7 bases, with 9 bases of the junction left unmatched. Here the CDR3 reads CASSVVPSGNNEQFF. CDR3 bases: TGTGCCAGCAGTGTAGTCCCTAGCGGGAATAATGAGCAGTTCTTC.

This clone has just one count. The chain is built from TRBV7-2 and TRBJ2-5; D is unresolved. CDR3 length equals 13 residues. V was cut by 7 bases and J by 5 bases, with 14 bases left in between. The germline V gene has CDR1 SGHTA and CDR2 FQGNSA. For the CDR3, the DNA is TGTGCCAGCACCCTAGAGAACGTGGAGACCCAGTACTTC. This sequence encodes CASTLENVETQYF.

The CDR3 spells CATSRDRTVGTYEQYF. DNA for the CDR3: TGTGCCACCAGCAGAGATCGGACAGTAGGGACCTACGAGCAGTACTTC. The chain recombines TRBV15 with TRBJ2-7, with D maybe TRBD1 (6 bases). The CDR3 runs to 16 residues. Per germline, CDR1 LNHNV and CDR2 YYDKDF (reference sequence). V was cut by 0 bases and J by 2 bases, with 14 bases left in between.

V is TRBV5-8 and J is TRBJ1-1; D might be TRBD1 (5 bases). The CDR3 consists of 15 residues. In germline, CDR1 is SGHTS, CDR2 YDEGEE. The ends were cut back, 3 bases at V and 6 bases at J, with 18 bases in the middle. This CDR3 reads CASSSISAGVAEAFF. CDR3 in DNA: TGTGCCAGCAGCTCAATTTCCGCGGGGGTGGCTGAAGCTTTCTTT.

The V gene is TRBV7-9, the J gene TRBJ2-5, with 9 nucleotides matching TRBD2. The V gene end was trimmed by 3 bases and the J gene end by 4 bases; junction bases not matched to a gene: 6. This CDR3 is built from 15 residues. From germline, CDR1 is SEHNR and CDR2 FQNEAQ (reference sequence). In DNA, the CDR3 is TGTGCCAGCAGCTTGACTAGCGGACCGAGAGAGACCCAGTACTTC. Amino acid sequence: CASSLTSGPRETQYF. Variable domain in full (rest from reference TRBV7-9 and TRBJ2-5): DTGVSQNPRHKITKRGQNVTFRCDPISEHNRLYWYRQTLGQGPEFLTYFQNEAQLEKSRLLSDRFSAERPKGSFSTLEIQRTEQGDSAMYLCASSLTSGPRETQYFGPGTRLLVL.

The CDR3 region has the DNA TGCGCCAGCGCCGGGGAGGGTTTAGCAGATACGCAGTATTTT. Its protein product is CASAGEGLADTQYF. The chain couples TRBV5-1 to TRBJ2-3, with 7 bases fitting TRBD2. This CDR3 is 14 amino acids long. The germline gives CDR1 SGHRS, CDR2 YFSETQ. Unmatched junction bases numbered 9, after V lost 7 bases and J lost 4 bases.

The J gene is TRBJ1-3, the V gene TRBV6-6; TRBD1 aligns across 10 bases. The CDR3 has 16 amino acids. V shed 6 bases, J shed 7 bases, and the junction held 12 bases outside the gene matches. Per germline, CDR1 MNHNY and CDR2 SVGAGI (reference sequence). CDR3 sequence (DNA): TGTGCCAGCAGCCGCTTCTCGACAGGGGGCCGGAACACCATATATTTT. Translating it yields CASSRFSTGGRNTIYF.

The V and J genes are TRBV7-2 and TRBJ2-7, with 11 nucleotides matching TRBD1. The CDR3 consists of 15 residues. Trimming removed 4 bases from V and 3 bases from J; junction bases left unmatched: 5. Germline CDR1 is SGHTA and CDR2 is FQGNSA. This chain's CDR3 is CASSWGTGGGYEQYF. The CDR3 coding sequence is TGTGCCAGCAGCTGGGGGACAGGGGGAGGCTACGAGCAGTACTTC.

The chain links TRBV6-5 to TRBJ1-1; D unclear. Trimming took off 7 bases at V and 4 bases at J, with 16 bases between the two ends. Germline-derived CDR1 and CDR2 are MNHEY and SVGAGI. There are 14 residues in the CDR3. The DNA of the CDR3 is TGTGCCAGCACCTCTCCCGATGGGCGCACTGAAGCTTTCTTT. Its translation is CASTSPDGRTEAFF.

The chain links TRBV6-5 to TRBJ2-7; a weak D match, TRBD1 (6 bases). Germline assignment: CDR1 MNHEY and CDR2 SVGAGI. V lost 6 bases, J lost 0 bases, and 9 bases lay in between. The CDR3 consists of 13 residues. Here the CDR3 reads CASSGTSSYEQYF. As DNA, the CDR3 is TGTGCCAGCAGCGGGACAAGCTCCTACGAGCAGTACTTC.